This T cell receptor (beta chain) emerged from a study of monozygotic twins with inflammatory bowel disease. Whole-study findings and limits: Healthy co-twins showed greater TCRbeta diversity (inverse Simpson) than IBD patients.

TCRdb reprocessed the 5' RACE reads and keeps a single row for each CDR3 protein, giving no DNA. Recorded here are about 140,000 distinct CDR3 sequences; the top ten clones represent 1.2%. Germline CDR1 is DFQATT and CDR2 is SNEGSKA (reference sequence). CDR3 size: 12 residues. Concerning this clonotype itself: Its specificity is unknown.

The V call is TRBV20-1, the J call TRBJ1-3; TCRdb returns TRBD1, unconfirmable since there is no DNA. This clonotype originated in a human donor with ulcerative colitis or Crohn's disease, or a healthy co-twin of an affected twin (not recorded which). The sequenced material came from blood. The CDR3 here is CSARPGGNTIYF.